Listed below are T cell receptor beta chains from one sample, sequenced in a study of blood T cell repertoires in COVID-19. Clones were read by immunoSEQ multiplex PCR, and TCRdb kept only the in-frame ones, dropping some. The sample holds roughly 130,000 clones, about 80% seen once. Sequences were obtained from peripheral blood. These receptors were taken from a man in his 60s with active or convalescent COVID-19. The CDR3 runs from the conserved cysteine through the conserved F or W. Fields, in order: V gene, clone size, J gene, D gene, CDR3 protein, CDR3 DNA. D genes are given only for firm matches. A clone size is listed for some rows: how often the clone was seen (once, few, many), or a class if it is expanded.

V gene: TRBV6-1
clone size: .
J gene: TRBJ1-5
D gene: .
CDR3 protein: CASSEGGSRVQPQHF
CDR3 DNA: TGTGCCAGCAGTGAAGGAGGATCCAGGGTTCAGCCCCAGCATTTT

V gene: TRBV5-1
clone size: .
J gene: TRBJ2-5
D gene: .
CDR3 protein: CASSLALRSETQYF
CDR3 DNA: TGCGCCAGCAGCTTAGCACTCCGCTCGGAGACCCAGTACTTC

V gene: TRBV18
clone size: .
J gene: TRBJ1-1
D gene: .
CDR3 protein: CASSPVMQASLNTEAFF
CDR3 DNA: TGTGCCAGCTCACCGGTTATGCAGGCCTCCCTGAACACTGAAGCTTTCTTT

V gene: TRBV7-9
clone size: .
J gene: TRBJ1-1
D gene: .
CDR3 protein: CASSPSILTNTEAFF
CDR3 DNA: TGTGCCAGCAGCCCCAGCATCCTGACTAACACTGAAGCTTTCTTT

V gene: TRBV19
clone size: .
J gene: TRBJ2-1
D gene: TRBD2
CDR3 protein: CASLAGAGYEQFF
CDR3 DNA: TGTGCCAGTCTAGCGGGAGCAGGGTATGAGCAGTTCTTC

V gene: TRBV7-3
clone size: .
J gene: TRBJ2-3
D gene: .
CDR3 protein: CASSFQVTGVDTQYF
CDR3 DNA: TGTGCCAGCAGCTTCCAGGTTACGGGGGTTGATACGCAGTATTTT

V gene: TRBV19
clone size: .
J gene: TRBJ1-4
D gene: .
CDR3 protein: CASMRFATNEKLFF
CDR3 DNA: TGTGCCAGTATGCGGTTTGCAACTAATGAAAAACTGTTTTTT

V gene: TRBV28
clone size: .
J gene: TRBJ2-3
D gene: TRBD2
CDR3 protein: CASSFGLATVTQYF
CDR3 DNA: TGTGCCAGCAGTTTCGGACTAGCAACTGTTACGCAGTATTTT

V gene: TRBV6-1
clone size: .
J gene: TRBJ2-6
D gene: .
CDR3 protein: CASSDSYRAAGANVLTF
CDR3 DNA: TGTGCCAGCAGTGATTCCTACAGGGCAGCTGGGGCCAACGTCCTGACTTTC

V gene: TRBV4-2
clone size: once
J gene: TRBJ2-7
D gene: .
CDR3 protein: CASSQVQSYEQYF
CDR3 DNA: TGTGCCAGCAGCCAAGTGCAGTCCTACGAGCAGTACTTC

V gene: TRBV7-9
clone size: .
J gene: TRBJ1-5
D gene: .
CDR3 protein: CASSLATGNQPQHF
CDR3 DNA: TGTGCCAGCAGCTTAGCAACAGGTAATCAGCCCCAGCATTTT

V gene: TRBV10-3
clone size: once
J gene: TRBJ2-4
D gene: TRBD2
CDR3 protein: CAIRDGLAGVKNIQYF
CDR3 DNA: TGTGCCATCAGAGACGGACTAGCGGGAGTCAAAAACATTCAGTACTTC

V gene: TRBV2
clone size: .
J gene: TRBJ2-4
D gene: TRBD1
CDR3 protein: CASRLGQGGNIQYF
CDR3 DNA: TGTGCCAGCCGTCTCGGACAGGGTGGAAACATTCAGTACTTC

V gene: TRBV7-2
clone size: .
J gene: TRBJ2-3
D gene: .
CDR3 protein: CAVGAGMGTDTQYF
CDR3 DNA: TGTGCCGTGGGGGCCGGGATGGGCACAGATACGCAGTATTTT

V gene: TRBV7-7
clone size: .
J gene: TRBJ2-5
D gene: .
CDR3 protein: CASSTRARGETQYF
CDR3 DNA: TGTGCCAGCAGCACCCGTGCCCGCGGGGAGACCCAGTACTTC

V gene: TRBV3-1/TRBV3-2
clone size: .
J gene: TRBJ2-7
D gene: .
CDR3 protein: CASSQDDGTLYEQYF
CDR3 DNA: TGTGCCAGCAGCCAAGATGACGGGACACTCTACGAGCAGTACTTC

V gene: TRBV7-2
clone size: .
J gene: TRBJ1-4
D gene: TRBD1
CDR3 protein: CASSPGQGEGEKLFF
CDR3 DNA: TGTGCCAGCAGCCCAGGACAGGGGGAAGGTGAAAAACTGTTTTTT

V gene: TRBV29-1
clone size: .
J gene: TRBJ2-3
D gene: TRBD1
CDR3 protein: CSVTGTGDTDTQYF
CDR3 DNA: TGCAGCGTTACCGGGACAGGGGACACAGATACGCAGTATTTT

V gene: TRBV7-9
clone size: .
J gene: TRBJ2-7
D gene: TRBD2
CDR3 protein: CASSLGGGERFSYEQYF
CDR3 DNA: TGTGCCAGCAGCTTAGGCGGGGGGGAGCGATTTTCCTACGAGCAGTACTTC

V gene: TRBV5-5
clone size: .
J gene: TRBJ2-2
D gene: .
CDR3 protein: CASTRRGEANTGELFF
CDR3 DNA: TGTGCCAGCACTAGACGGGGAGAGGCGAACACCGGGGAGCTGTTTTTT

V gene: TRBV6-1
clone size: .
J gene: TRBJ2-6
D gene: TRBD1
CDR3 protein: CASSELTGTVAGANVLTF
CDR3 DNA: TGTGCCAGCAGTGAACTCACAGGGACAGTAGCTGGGGCCAACGTCCTGACTTTC

V gene: TRBV11-1
clone size: .
J gene: TRBJ2-7
D gene: TRBD2
CDR3 protein: CASSLMSSGTSYEQYF
CDR3 DNA: TGTGCCAGCAGCTTAATGTCTAGCGGGACTTCCTACGAGCAGTACTTC

V gene: TRBV7-2
clone size: .
J gene: TRBJ2-7
D gene: TRBD1
CDR3 protein: CASSPDRSSSYEQYF
CDR3 DNA: TGTGCCAGCAGCCCGGACAGGTCCAGCTCCTACGAGCAGTACTTC

V gene: TRBV13
clone size: .
J gene: TRBJ2-2
D gene: .
CDR3 protein: CASSYSGGFRTGELFF
CDR3 DNA: TGTGCCAGCAGCTATAGCGGTGGGTTTAGGACCGGGGAGCTGTTTTTT

V gene: TRBV14
clone size: .
J gene: TRBJ1-1
D gene: .
CDR3 protein: CASSQDRLLGAFF
CDR3 DNA: TGTGCCAGCAGCCAGGATAGACTCCTAGGAGCTTTCTTT

V gene: TRBV11-2
clone size: .
J gene: TRBJ2-3
D gene: .
CDR3 protein: CASSFGPSGDTQYF
CDR3 DNA: TGTGCCAGCAGCTTCGGCCCTTCGGGAGATACGCAGTATTTT

V gene: TRBV21-1
clone size: .
J gene: TRBJ1-5
D gene: .
CDR3 protein: CASSKMGAVVGQPQHF
CDR3 DNA: TGTGCCAGCAGCAAAATGGGGGCCGTGGTCGGCCAGCCCCAGCATTTT

V gene: TRBV27
clone size: few
J gene: TRBJ1-4
D gene: TRBD1
CDR3 protein: CASSLSGGADEKLFF
CDR3 DNA: TGTGCCAGCAGTTTATCAGGGGGCGCGGATGAAAAACTGTTTTTT

V gene: TRBV5-1
clone size: once
J gene: TRBJ1-6
D gene: .
CDR3 protein: CASSLELGRHSPLHF
CDR3 DNA: TGCGCCAGCAGCTTAGAACTGGGCAGGCATTCACCCCTCCACTTT

V gene: TRBV7-2
clone size: .
J gene: TRBJ2-7
D gene: .
CDR3 protein: CASSLVVSGGSELPYEQYF
CDR3 DNA: TGTGCCAGCAGCTTAGTAGTTAGTGGCGGATCGGAGTTACCCTACGAGCAGTACTTC

V gene: TRBV19
clone size: few
J gene: TRBJ2-1
D gene: .
CDR3 protein: CASSIGPQLYNEQFF
CDR3 DNA: TGTGCCAGTAGTATTGGCCCACAGTTATACAATGAGCAGTTCTTC

V gene: TRBV3-1/TRBV3-2
clone size: .
J gene: TRBJ2-5
D gene: .
CDR3 protein: CASSGDSGQETQYF
CDR3 DNA: TGTGCCAGCAGCGGAGATAGCGGCCAAGAGACCCAGTACTTC

V gene: TRBV28
clone size: .
J gene: TRBJ2-5
D gene: TRBD1
CDR3 protein: CASSFQGAGETQYF
CDR3 DNA: TGTGCCAGCAGTTTTCAGGGGGCAGGAGAGACCCAGTACTTC

V gene: TRBV28
clone size: .
J gene: TRBJ2-5
D gene: TRBD2
CDR3 protein: CAGCRAGGAETQYF
CDR3 DNA: TGTGCCGGGTGTCGGGCGGGAGGAGCAGAGACCCAGTACTTC

V gene: TRBV19
clone size: .
J gene: TRBJ1-2
D gene: TRBD1
CDR3 protein: CASSILQDRAGDGYTF
CDR3 DNA: TGTGCCAGTAGTATACTCCAGGACAGGGCGGGGGATGGCTACACCTTC

V gene: TRBV7-2
clone size: medium-sized
J gene: TRBJ1-2
D gene: TRBD1
CDR3 protein: CASSPDRARGYTF
CDR3 DNA: TGTGCCAGCAGCCCGGACAGGGCACGGGGCTACACCTTC

V gene: TRBV29-1
clone size: .
J gene: TRBJ2-3
D gene: TRBD2
CDR3 protein: CSVRTSGRTDTQYF
CDR3 DNA: TGCAGCGTTCGGACTAGCGGGAGGACAGATACGCAGTATTTT

V gene: TRBV5-1
clone size: .
J gene: TRBJ1-2
D gene: .
CDR3 protein: CASSLDPYQGSYGYTF
CDR3 DNA: TGCGCCAGCAGCTTGGACCCATATCAGGGGAGCTATGGCTACACCTTC

V gene: TRBV7-2
clone size: .
J gene: TRBJ2-2
D gene: TRBD2
CDR3 protein: CASSPGLQNTGELFF
CDR3 DNA: TGTGCCAGCAGCCCGGGACTACAGAACACCGGGGAGCTGTTTTTT

V gene: TRBV5-1
clone size: .
J gene: TRBJ2-3
D gene: TRBD2
CDR3 protein: CASSPPGLAGTDTQYF
CDR3 DNA: TGCGCCAGCAGCCCACCCGGACTAGCGGGCACAGATACGCAGTATTTT

V gene: TRBV10-3
clone size: .
J gene: TRBJ2-5
D gene: .
CDR3 protein: CAISENRQETQYF
CDR3 DNA: TGTGCCATCAGTGAGAACAGACAAGAGACCCAGTACTTC

V gene: TRBV18
clone size: once
J gene: TRBJ2-5
D gene: .
CDR3 protein: CASSPWAGDRETQYF
CDR3 DNA: TGTGCCAGCTCACCATGGGCAGGGGATAGGGAGACCCAGTACTTC

V gene: TRBV7-2
clone size: .
J gene: TRBJ2-7
D gene: .
CDR3 protein: CASSPGGLARPYEQYF
CDR3 DNA: TGTGCCAGCAGCCCCGGAGGGCTAGCACGGCCCTACGAGCAGTACTTC

V gene: TRBV18
clone size: .
J gene: TRBJ2-2
D gene: TRBD1
CDR3 protein: CASGLNRGGNTGELFF
CDR3 DNA: TGTGCCAGCGGACTCAACAGGGGCGGAAACACCGGGGAGCTGTTTTTT

V gene: TRBV13
clone size: few
J gene: TRBJ2-5
D gene: TRBD2
CDR3 protein: CASSVGLALETQYF
CDR3 DNA: TGTGCCAGCAGCGTGGGACTAGCGTTGGAGACCCAGTACTTC

V gene: TRBV6-2/TRBV6-3
clone size: once
J gene: TRBJ2-1
D gene: TRBD2
CDR3 protein: CASSPGTSGWYNEQFF
CDR3 DNA: TGTGCCAGCAGCCCCGGGACTAGCGGGTGGTACAATGAGCAGTTCTTC

V gene: TRBV6-1
clone size: .
J gene: TRBJ1-6
D gene: .
CDR3 protein: CASSDRGGGNSPLHF
CDR3 DNA: TGTGCCAGCAGTGACCGCGGGGGGGGTAATTCACCCCTCCACTTT

V gene: TRBV30
clone size: .
J gene: TRBJ1-3
D gene: TRBD1
CDR3 protein: CAWRDRAAGNTIYF
CDR3 DNA: TGTGCCTGGAGGGACAGGGCAGCCGGAAACACCATATATTTT

V gene: TRBV5-8
clone size: .
J gene: TRBJ2-5
D gene: TRBD1
CDR3 protein: CASRVTGSAQTQYF
CDR3 DNA: TGTGCCAGCAGGGTGACAGGGTCGGCCCAGACCCAGTACTTC

V gene: TRBV4-3
clone size: once
J gene: TRBJ2-3
D gene: .
CDR3 protein: CASSQEVGRGADTQYF
CDR3 DNA: TGCGCCAGCAGCCAAGAAGTGGGCAGGGGTGCAGATACGCAGTATTTT

V gene: TRBV6-5
clone size: .
J gene: TRBJ2-1
D gene: .
CDR3 protein: CASRPGLSSYNEQFF
CDR3 DNA: TGTGCCAGCAGGCCGGGACTGAGCTCCTACAATGAGCAGTTCTTC

V gene: TRBV14
clone size: .
J gene: TRBJ1-5
D gene: TRBD1
CDR3 protein: CASSHSRARTGGYSNQPQHF
CDR3 DNA: TGTGCCAGCAGCCACTCACGTGCTAGGACAGGGGGGTATAGCAATCAGCCCCAGCATTTT

V gene: TRBV30
clone size: .
J gene: TRBJ1-1
D gene: .
CDR3 protein: CAWTVRSLLMNTEAFF
CDR3 DNA: TGTGCCTGGACCGTCAGATCCCTTTTAATGAACACTGAAGCTTTCTTT

V gene: TRBV5-1
clone size: once
J gene: TRBJ2-5
D gene: TRBD2
CDR3 protein: CASSLEGGSLQTQYF
CDR3 DNA: TGCGCCAGCAGCTTGGAGGGAGGGTCCTTGCAGACCCAGTACTTC

V gene: TRBV5-4
clone size: .
J gene: TRBJ2-6
D gene: .
CDR3 protein: CASGALTETGANVLTF
CDR3 DNA: TGTGCCAGCGGGGCTTTGACAGAGACTGGGGCCAACGTCCTGACTTTC